This TCR beta chain was profiled in a study of blood T cell repertoires in COVID-19. Study context: The origin of the acute and convalescent COVID-19 samples was the United States, Italy and Spain. The analysed material was cDNA or gDNA that came from T cells, B-cell-depleted T cells, or PBMCs.

This clone was counted a single time. Germline CDR1 and CDR2: SQVTM and ANQGSEA. The CDR3 sequence is 14 residues long. V lost 0 bases to trimming and J lost 2 bases, with 10 bases between them. Original methodology: Amplification of reference gene primers provided the estimated nucleated cell counts. TCRdb's copy holds only in-frame clones and misses some; the assay was immunoSEQ multiplex PCR. V and J calls and clone size are those listed in that table; D and trimming were worked out from the DNA. This table holds about 150,000 clones, around four fifths found once. This clonotype was obtained from a human donor in a cohort sampled during active COVID-19. V usage is TRBV29-1 and J usage is TRBJ1-2, with D perhaps matching TRBD1 (6 bases). The sequencing sample was made of peripheral blood. CDR3 nucleotides: TGCAGCGTTGAAGATCGGACAGCAAACTATGGCTACACCTTC. It encodes CSVEDRTANYGYTF.